The 24 T cell receptor beta chains listed next were all sequenced from one sample in a study of T cells in Graves' hyperthyroidism and ophthalmopathy. The source material, RNA transcripts, was used to amplify TCR beta CDR3 regions. With the HTBI primer set, the TCR CDR3 went through a first round of RT-PCR. TCRdb recomputed calls from the multiplex PCR reads with MiXCR, one row per CDR3 protein. The sample has nearly 600,000 distinct CDR3 sequences; about 15% are singletons. Sequencing was done on a sample of blood. These receptors all come from a woman aged 25 to 39 with Graves' hyperthyroidism that later progressed to Graves' ophthalmopathy.

This clonotype was seen many times. The CDR3 loop reads CASSLSNSGRWEQYF. DNA for the CDR3: TGTGCCAGCAGTTTATCGAATAGCGGGAGGTGGGAGCAGTACTTC. V gene TRBV27 combines with J gene TRBJ2-7; TRBD2 matches at 10 bases. The CDR3 spans 15 residues. CDR1 MNHEY and CDR2 SMNVEV come from the germline V gene (reference sequence). Trimming cost V 0 bases and J 7 bases; bases outside gene matches: 6.

Ten or more counts support this clonotype. The rearrangement uses TRBV20-1 and TRBJ2-7; D not resolved. Trimming took off 1 base at V and 5 bases at J, with 18 bases between the two ends. The CDR3 sequence is 15 residues long. Germline lookup yields CDR1 DFQATT and CDR2 SNEGSKA (reference sequence). Here the CDR3 DNA reads TGCAGTGCTAGAGCAGGCGGAGACCTCCCCCACGAGCAGTACTTC. This translates into CSARAGGDLPHEQYF.

The rearrangement links TRBV6-1 to TRBJ2-7; a possible D gene is TRBD1 (6 bases). Trimming pared 4 bases from V and 7 bases from J, leaving 17 bases between. Germline CDR1 MNHNS, CDR2 SASEGT. This CDR3 contains 14 residues. The CDR3: CASSGATGPREQYF. The CDR3 DNA sequence: TGTGCCAGCAGTGGAGCTACAGGGCCCCGGGAGCAGTACTTC.

This clonotype was counted at least ten times. The chain employs TRBV27 and TRBJ2-5; 14 bases align to TRBD2. The CDR3 is 15 residues long. Germline CDR1 MNHEY, CDR2 SMNVEV (reference sequence). Trimming at V came to 5 bases and at J to 5 bases, leaving 4 bases not matched to a gene. The CDR3 sequence is CASSPGTSGSETQYF. CDR3 bases: TGTGCCAGCAGTCCGGGGACTAGCGGGAGTGAGACCCAGTACTTC.

This clonotype has a count of ten or more. V and J are TRBV28 and TRBJ1-1; no clear D gene. The V end was cut by 3 bases, the J end by 1 base, with 15 bases between. This CDR3 is 16 amino acids long. Per the germline V gene, CDR1 is MDHEN and CDR2 is SYDVKM. CDR3 in amino acids: CASSFPQRSWNTEAFF. The CDR3 DNA reads as TGTGCCAGCAGTTTCCCCCAGAGGTCATGGAACACTGAAGCTTTCTTT.

To note about this clonotype: Because it lacks the conserved phenylalanine or tryptophan at the end, this CDR3 is likely a read error. V usage is TRBV5-6 and J usage is TRBJ2-3; 7 positions match TRBD2. The CDR3 covers 16 residues. Looked up from germline, CDR1 is SGHDT and CDR2 is YYEEEE. Trimming at V came to 3 bases and at J to 0 bases, leaving 7 bases not matched to a gene. This CDR3 reads CASSWGDYQSTDTQYY. The CDR3 coding sequence is TGTGCCAGCAGCTGGGGGGACTACCAAAGCACAGATACGCAGTATTAT.

This clonotype turned up a few times. The V call is TRBV20-1, the J call TRBJ2-3; D not certain. Deletions cut 0 bases from V and 1 base from J, with 8 bases between. Germline values: CDR1 DFQATT, CDR2 SNEGSKA (reference sequence). CDR3 length equals 14 residues. In DNA, the CDR3 is TGCAGTGCTAGAGATGGGGAAGGCACAGATACGCAGTATTTT. It is translated as CSARDGEGTDTQYF.

This clonotype showed up many times. Here the CDR3 DNA reads TGTGCCAGCAGCCAAGGGCAGGTGGGGGCCAACGAGCAGTACTTC. Protein sequence: CASSQGQVGANEQYF. The chain joins TRBV3-2 to TRBJ2-7; the D call TRBD1 from the table was never checked on the DNA. TRBV3-2 is flagged as a pseudogene. The CDR3 contains 15 residues.

This clonotype has more than one count but fewer than ten. This chain joins TRBV5-1 and TRBJ2-7, with D possibly TRBD1 on 6 matching bases. From germline, CDR1 is SGHRS and CDR2 YFSETQ. V was pared by 5 bases and J by 5 bases, with 23 bases between. The CDR3 contains 16 residues. The CDR3 reads CASRPDYREIPHEQYF. CDR3 nucleotides: TGCGCCAGCAGACCTGATTACAGGGAGATTCCCCACGAGCAGTACTTC.

This clonotype was detected ten times or more. The chain combines TRBV3-1 with TRBJ2-7; weak D call: TRBD2 (5 bases). CDR1 is LGHDT, CDR2 YNNKEL, per germline (reference sequence). With 4 bases removed from V and 2 bases from J, the gap between germline ends came to 12 bases. The CDR3 is 14 amino acids. CDR3 in DNA: TGTGCCAGCAGCCCCCACGACGGGACCTACGAGCAGTACTTC. It is translated as CASSPHDGTYEQYF.

In DNA, the CDR3 is TGCGCCAGCAGCTCGTGGGGAAGAGAGACCGGGGAGCTGTTTTTT. Translated, it gives CASSSWGRETGELFF. This rearrangement joins TRBV5-1 to TRBJ2-2; D uncertain. The CDR3 is 15 residues long. Germline V gene sequence: CDR1 SGHRS, CDR2 YFSETQ. V lost 3 bases to trimming and J lost 5 bases, with 14 bases between them.

This clonotype was observed many times. The chain has TRBV12-3 or TRBV12-4 and TRBJ2-1; D unclear. The V end lost 1 base, the J end lost 3 bases, and 7 bases lay between the germline ends. The CDR3 consists of 14 residues. The CDR3 spells CASSLELYYNEQFF. In DNA, the CDR3 is TGTGCCAGCAGTTTAGAACTATACTACAATGAGCAGTTCTTC.

The genes are TRBV9 and TRBJ1-3; 7 bases align to TRBD1. J was trimmed by 2 bases and V by 3 bases; bases with no gene match: 5. The CDR3 spans 15 residues. Per germline, CDR1 SGDLS and CDR2 YYNGEE. The CDR3 region has the DNA TGTGCCAGCAGCGATAGACAGGGAGCTGGAAACACCATATATTTT. Encoded protein: CASSDRQGAGNTIYF.

This clonotype showed up many times. This chain uses TRBV12-3 or TRBV12-4 with TRBJ2-4, with D perhaps TRBD1 (6 bases). This CDR3 has 15 residues. V was pared by 6 bases and J by 0 bases, with 12 bases between. This CDR3 is CASSHRDIAKNIQYF. DNA for the CDR3: TGTGCCAGCAGCCACAGGGATATAGCCAAAAACATTCAGTACTTC.

The sample holds a few counts of this clonotype. The CDR3 sequence: CASSPNTNLNTEAFF. CDR3 coding DNA: TGTGCCAGCTCACCAAACACGAATCTGAACACTGAAGCTTTCTTT. The V call is TRBV18, the J call TRBJ1-1; D remains ambiguous. Germline V CDR1 and CDR2: KGHSH, LQKENI. The V and J ends lost 2 bases and 0 bases respectively, with 10 bases between them. The CDR3 runs 15 residues. The full variable domain, completed using reference TRBV18 and TRBJ1-1, is NAGVMQNPRHLVRRRGQEARLRCSPMKGHSHVYWYRQLPEEGLKFMVYLQKENIIDESGMPKERFSAEFPKEGPSILRIQQVVRGDSAAYFCASSPNTNLNTEAFFGQGTRLTVV.

The genes are TRBV27 and TRBJ1-2, with D tentatively TRBD1 (6 bases). The CDR3 is 12 residues long. With 6 bases removed from V and 6 bases from J, the gap between germline ends came to 11 bases. The germline CDR1 and CDR2 sequences are MNHEY and SMNVEV (reference sequence). The CDR3, as DNA: TGTGCCAGCAGGACAGGAAGTAATGGCTACACCTTC. Its protein product is CASRTGSNGYTF.

CDR3 sequence: CASSPSGQAHQETQYF. CDR3 DNA: TGCGCCAGCAGCCCTAGCGGACAAGCCCACCAAGAGACCCAGTACTTC. The gene calls are TRBV5-1 and TRBJ2-5, with 7 positions matching TRBD2. The CDR3 is 16 amino acids. Trimming took 4 bases from V and 0 from J; bases not matched to a gene: 9. The V gene's germline CDR1 is SGHRS and CDR2 YFSETQ.

This clonotype was counted many times. J is TRBJ1-6 and V is TRBV3-1, with D perhaps TRBD1 (5 bases). The CDR3 has 16 residues. Per germline, CDR1 LGHDT and CDR2 YNNKEL (reference sequence). Trimming removed 1 base from V and 9 bases from J, with 16 bases in between. For the CDR3, the DNA is TGTGCCAGCAGCCAAGTGATGGGGGAAGAGGGTTCACCCCTCCACTTT. Translating it yields CASSQVMGEEGSPLHF. The full variable domain, with the rest looked up from reference TRBV3-1 and TRBJ1-6, is DTAVSQTPKYLVTQMGNDKSIKCEQNLGHDTMYWYKQDSKKFLKIMFSYNNKELIINETVPNRFSPKSPDKAHLNLHINSLELGDSAVYFCASSQVMGEEGSPLHFGNGTRLTVT.

This clonotype was counted a few times. V usage is TRBV7-2 and J usage is TRBJ2-2; 8 bases map to TRBD1. The CDR3 totals 16 residues. Germline assignment: CDR1 SGHTA and CDR2 FQGNSA. V shed 6 bases, J shed 5 bases, and the junction held 11 bases outside the gene matches. DNA of the CDR3: TGTGCCAGCAGTTCGAGACAGGGGATTGGAACCGGGGAGCTGTTTTTT. This sequence encodes CASSSRQGIGTGELFF.

This clonotype was found many times. The chain has TRBV6-2 or TRBV6-3 and TRBJ2-2; D not certain. The ends were cut back, 8 bases at V and 1 base at J, with 11 bases in the middle. The CDR3 consists of 14 residues. Germline values: CDR1 MNHEY, CDR2 SVGEGT. For the CDR3, the DNA is TGTGCCAGCGCACCCCCAGTGAACACCGGGGAGCTGTTTTTT. It is translated as CASAPPVNTGELFF.

This clonotype was counted only a few times. The V call is TRBV4-3, the J call TRBJ2-6; D may be TRBD1 or TRBD2 (6 bases each). Germline V gene sequence: CDR1 LGHNA, CDR2 YSLEER. The CDR3 has 19 amino acids. Between the trimmed V and J ends, which lost 0 bases and 0 bases, there was a span of 15 bases. The CDR3 is CASSQEARGGSSGANVLTF. CDR3 in DNA: TGCGCCAGCAGCCAAGAGGCCAGGGGAGGAAGCTCTGGGGCCAACGTCCTGACTTTC.

This clonotype was seen repeatedly, ten times or more. V and J are TRBV2 and TRBJ1-6; 7 bases agree with TRBD1. The CDR3 length is 15 residues. V lost 6 bases to trimming and J lost 8 bases; unmatched junction nucleotides: 10. The germline V gene has CDR1 SNHLY and CDR2 FYNNEI. The CDR3 loop reads CASRALGTAHSPLHF. The CDR3 DNA reads TGTGCCAGCAGAGCACTGGGGACAGCTCATTCACCCCTCCACTTT.

This clonotype was observed at least ten times. J is TRBJ2-2 and V is TRBV11-3, with 15 bases matching TRBD2. The CDR3 has 18 amino acids. Trimming cost V 3 bases and J 3 bases; bases outside gene matches: 5. Germline CDR1 and CDR2: SGHNT and YENEEA. The CDR3 coding sequence is TGTGCCAGCAGCTTCGACGGGACTAGCGGGGGGTACACCGGGGAGCTGTTTTTT. The encoded protein is CASSFDGTSGGYTGELFF.

This clonotype was seen many times. The chain recombines TRBV20-1 with TRBJ2-5, with unresolved D. Germline assignment: CDR1 DFQATT and CDR2 SNEGSKA (reference sequence). Trimming removed 4 bases from V and 4 bases from J, with 13 bases in between. This CDR3 contains 13 residues. In nucleotides, the CDR3 is TGCAGTGCTACAGAGTGGACGGGAGAGACCCAGTACTTC. Translation gives CSATEWTGETQYF.